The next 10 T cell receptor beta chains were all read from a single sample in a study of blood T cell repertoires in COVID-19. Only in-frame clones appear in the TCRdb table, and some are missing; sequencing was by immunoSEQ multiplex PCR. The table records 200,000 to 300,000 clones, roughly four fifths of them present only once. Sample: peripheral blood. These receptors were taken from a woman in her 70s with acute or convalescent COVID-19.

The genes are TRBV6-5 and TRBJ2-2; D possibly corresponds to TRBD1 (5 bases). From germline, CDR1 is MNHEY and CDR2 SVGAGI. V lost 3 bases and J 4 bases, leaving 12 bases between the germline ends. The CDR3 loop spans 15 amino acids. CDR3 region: CASSYAGRVTGELFF. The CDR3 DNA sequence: TGTGCCAGCAGTTATGCAGGGCGTGTCACCGGGGAGCTGTTTTTT.

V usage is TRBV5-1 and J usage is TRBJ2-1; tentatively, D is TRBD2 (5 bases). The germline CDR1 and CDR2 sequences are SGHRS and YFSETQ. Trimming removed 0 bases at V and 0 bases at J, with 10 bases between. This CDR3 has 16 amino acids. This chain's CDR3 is CASSLGRGLSYNEQFF. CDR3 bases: TGCGCCAGCAGCTTGGGGAGAGGGCTCTCCTACAATGAGCAGTTCTTC.

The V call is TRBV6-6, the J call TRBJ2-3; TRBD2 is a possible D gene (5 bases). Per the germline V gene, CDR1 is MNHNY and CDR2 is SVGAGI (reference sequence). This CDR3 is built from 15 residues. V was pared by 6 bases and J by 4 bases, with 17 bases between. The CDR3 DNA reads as TGTGCCAGCAGGCTCCACGGGGTCGGTTCAGATACGCAGTATTTT. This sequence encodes CASRLHGVGSDTQYF.

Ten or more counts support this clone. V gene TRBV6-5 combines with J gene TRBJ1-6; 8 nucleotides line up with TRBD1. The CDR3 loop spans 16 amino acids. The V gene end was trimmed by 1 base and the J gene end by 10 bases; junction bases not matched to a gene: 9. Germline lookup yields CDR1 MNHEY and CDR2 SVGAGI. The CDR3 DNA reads TGTGCCAGCAGTTACTTACAGGGGGTTCGTAGATCACCCCTCCACTTT. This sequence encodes CASSYLQGVRRSPLHF.

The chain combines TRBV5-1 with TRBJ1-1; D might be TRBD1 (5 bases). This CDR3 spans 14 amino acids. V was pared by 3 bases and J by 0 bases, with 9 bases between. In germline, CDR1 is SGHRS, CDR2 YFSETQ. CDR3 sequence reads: CASSSTVVNTEAFF. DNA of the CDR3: TGCGCCAGCAGCTCGACAGTCGTGAACACTGAAGCTTTCTTT.

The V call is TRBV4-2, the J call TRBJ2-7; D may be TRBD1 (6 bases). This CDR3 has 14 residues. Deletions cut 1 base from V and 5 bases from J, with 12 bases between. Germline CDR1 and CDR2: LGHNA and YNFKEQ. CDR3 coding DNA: TGTGCCAGCAGCCAAGTCGCAGGGGCGGACGAGCAGTACTTC. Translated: CASSQVAGADEQYF.

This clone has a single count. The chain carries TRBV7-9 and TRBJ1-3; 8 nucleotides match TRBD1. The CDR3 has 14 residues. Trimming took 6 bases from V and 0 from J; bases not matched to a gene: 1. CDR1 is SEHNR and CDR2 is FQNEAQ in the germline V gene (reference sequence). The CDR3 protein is CASSGQGSGNTIYF. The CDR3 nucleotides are TGTGCCAGCAGTGGACAGGGCTCTGGAAACACCATATATTTT.

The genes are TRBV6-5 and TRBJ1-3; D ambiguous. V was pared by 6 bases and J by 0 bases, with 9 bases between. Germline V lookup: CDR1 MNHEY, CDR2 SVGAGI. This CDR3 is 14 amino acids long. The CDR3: CASSRGPSGNTIYF. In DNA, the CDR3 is TGTGCCAGCAGCCGGGGTCCCTCTGGAAACACCATATATTTT.

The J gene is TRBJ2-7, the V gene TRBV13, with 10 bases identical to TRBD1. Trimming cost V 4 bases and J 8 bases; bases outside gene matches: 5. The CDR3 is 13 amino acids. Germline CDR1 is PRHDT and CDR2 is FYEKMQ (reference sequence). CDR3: CASSWGQGIQQYF. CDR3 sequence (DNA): TGTGCCAGCAGCTGGGGACAGGGGATTCAGCAGTACTTC.

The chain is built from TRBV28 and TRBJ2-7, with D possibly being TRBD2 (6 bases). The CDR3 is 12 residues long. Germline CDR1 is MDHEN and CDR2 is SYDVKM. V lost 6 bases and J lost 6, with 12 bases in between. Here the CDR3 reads CASSLRGFEQYF. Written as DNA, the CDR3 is TGTGCCAGCAGCCTTCGGGGGTTCGAGCAGTACTTC.